Following are 29 T cell receptor beta chains from one sample sequenced in a study of cytomegalovirus exposure and HLA in healthy donors. Primers: 60 Vbeta forward and 13 Jbeta reverse. TCRdb keeps only in-frame clones here, not all; method: immunoSEQ multiplex PCR. The sample holds around 200,000 clones, about three quarters seen once. The sample taken for sequencing was PBMCs. The receptor source for this set is a woman in her fifties or sixties in good health and CMV-seropositive.

This chain links TRBV10-3 with TRBJ1-1; D unclear. CDR1 and CDR2 from the germline V gene are ENHRY and SYGVKD. The CDR3 consists of 13 residues. Trimming shortened V by 6 bases and J by 2 bases, and 10 bases separated the two germline ends. The CDR3 here is CAIRLGSNTEAFF. CDR3 sequence (DNA): TGTGCCATCAGGCTGGGGAGCAACACTGAAGCTTTCTTT.

The rearrangement uses TRBV27 and TRBJ2-1; a weak D match, TRBD2 (6 bases). The germline V gene encodes CDR1 MNHEY and CDR2 SMNVEV (reference sequence). The CDR3 length is 13 residues. The V end lost 11 bases, the J end lost 8 bases, and 19 bases lay between the germline ends. The CDR3 sequence is CAGSLRRGHEQFF. In DNA, the CDR3 is TGTGCCGGATCCCTGCGGCGGGGACATGAGCAGTTCTTC.

The chain has TRBV14 and TRBJ1-3; D not resolved. Germline loops: CDR1 SGHDN, CDR2 FVKESK. V was clipped by 4 bases and J by 3 bases, with 10 bases between them. The length of the CDR3 is 14 residues. CDR3 sequence reads: CASSPGGSGNTIYF. The CDR3 DNA follows: TGTGCCAGCAGCCCTGGAGGTAGTGGAAACACCATATATTTT.

The rearrangement joins TRBV6-4 to TRBJ2-3, with D tentatively TRBD2 (6 bases). V was pared by 8 bases and J by 6 bases, with 15 bases between. Germline V gene data show CDR1 as MRHNA and CDR2 as SNTAGT. The CDR3 contains 13 residues. CDR3 coding DNA: TGTGCCAGCGCTGAGGAGGGGACGGATACGCAGTATTTT. It specifies CASAEEGTDTQYF.

The rearrangement joins TRBV7-9 to TRBJ2-1, with D possibly matching TRBD2 (6 bases). Trimming shortened V by 5 bases and J by 0 bases, and 11 bases separated the two germline ends. Per germline, CDR1 SEHNR and CDR2 FQNEAQ (reference sequence). The CDR3 is 15 residues long. The CDR3 sequence: CASSPRGNSYNEQFF. CDR3 DNA: TGTGCCAGCAGCCCTCGGGGGAACTCCTACAATGAGCAGTTCTTC.

The chain uses TRBV29-1 and TRBJ2-4; 9 nucleotides align to TRBD1. Germline values: CDR1 SQVTM, CDR2 ANQGSEA. The CDR3 has 14 amino acids. The trim removed 6 bases at V and 6 bases at J, leaving 9 bases unmatched. CDR3 in DNA: TGCAGCGTAGCGACCGGGACAGGGCGAAACATTCAGTACTTC. Amino acids: CSVATGTGRNIQYF.

The chain joins TRBV5-1 to TRBJ1-4; a weak D match, TRBD1 (5 bases). Deletions cut 4 bases from V and 7 bases from J, with 17 bases between. This CDR3 spans 15 amino acids. Per germline, CDR1 SGHRS and CDR2 YFSETQ. This CDR3 is CASSDPQGLGEKLFF. For the CDR3, the DNA is TGCGCCAGCAGCGACCCGCAGGGTTTGGGTGAAAAACTGTTTTTT.

The rearrangement joins TRBV6-6 to TRBJ2-3; D is perhaps TRBD2 (6 bases). Trimming removed 6 bases at V and 2 bases at J, with 18 bases between. The V gene's germline CDR1 is MNHNY and CDR2 SVGAGI (reference sequence). The CDR3 is 16 amino acids. For the CDR3, the DNA is TGTGCCAGCAGACCCTCGGGTAGCGGAGTCACAGATACGCAGTATTTT. Protein: CASRPSGSGVTDTQYF.

This clone has just a few counts. The chain recombines TRBV28 with TRBJ1-1; tentative D call: TRBD1 (6 bases). CDR1 and CDR2 (germline): MDHEN, SYDVKM. This CDR3 is 14 amino acids long. V was shortened by 2 bases and J by 8 bases, with 15 bases between the two germline ends. The CDR3 coding sequence is TGTGCCAGCAGTTTAGCACCGGGACACCGAGAAGCTTTCTTT. It yields the protein CASSLAPGHREAFF.

The chain has TRBV28 and TRBJ1-5; D uncertain. Deletions cut 8 bases from V and 0 bases from J, with 5 bases between. CDR1 and CDR2 (germline): MDHEN, SYDVKM. The length of the CDR3 is 12 residues. The chain's CDR3 is CASAVSNQPQHF. The CDR3 DNA sequence: TGTGCCAGCGCGGTTAGCAATCAGCCCCAGCATTTT.

The chain links TRBV14 to TRBJ1-3; no reliable D call. V was pared by 0 bases and J by 0 bases, with 6 bases between. Germline CDR1 is SGHDN and CDR2 is FVKESK. The CDR3 runs to 15 residues. The CDR3 loop is CASSQESHSGNTIYF. The CDR3, as DNA: TGTGCCAGCAGCCAAGAGAGTCACTCTGGAAACACCATATATTTT.

The CDR3 sequence: CASSKGQGDQPQHF. CDR3 coding DNA: TGTGCCAGCAGTAAGGGACAGGGGGATCAGCCCCAGCATTTT. The V and J genes are TRBV25-1 and TRBJ1-5; 11 bases line up with TRBD1. Losses at the gene ends were 5 bases for V and 5 bases for J; bases not matched to a gene: 2. Germline CDR1 MGHDK, CDR2 SYGVNS. This CDR3 region has 14 residues.

This chain links TRBV18 with TRBJ2-3; no definite D call. This CDR3 region has 16 residues. Trimming shortened V by 1 base and J by 1 base, and 12 bases separated the two germline ends. CDR1 and CDR2 from the germline V gene are KGHSH and LQKENI. CDR3 residues: CASSPRQPRGTDTQYF. DNA for the CDR3: TGTGCCAGCTCACCACGCCAGCCCCGGGGCACAGATACGCAGTATTTT.

This clone came up once. The chain employs TRBV5-1 and TRBJ1-4; D is unresolved. The CDR3 consists of 13 residues. V was pared by 6 bases and J by 0 bases, with 6 bases between. Germline V gene lookup returns CDR1 SGHRS and CDR2 YFSETQ. CDR3 sequence reads: CASTPATNEKLFF. The CDR3 coding sequence is TGCGCCAGCACGCCGGCAACTAATGAAAAACTGTTTTTT.

The chain has TRBV29-1 and TRBJ2-1; 7 bases are a match to TRBD2. Trimming cost V 4 bases and J 4 bases; bases outside gene matches: 7. The CDR3 has 14 amino acids. Germline-derived CDR1 and CDR2 are SQVTM and ANQGSEA. The CDR3, as DNA: TGCAGCGTTGCTCTGCGGGGGAGATACAATGAGCAGTTCTTC. This translates into CSVALRGRYNEQFF.

The chain joins TRBV4-3 to TRBJ1-5, with D tentatively TRBD1 (6 bases). CDR1 is LGHNA, CDR2 YSLEER, per germline. There are 15 residues in the CDR3. Trimming pared 2 bases from V and 3 bases from J, leaving 11 bases between. CDR3: CASSQTRTANQPQHF. In nucleotides, the CDR3 is TGCGCCAGCAGCCAAACTCGGACAGCCAATCAGCCCCAGCATTTT.

The chain carries TRBV5-1 and TRBJ2-1; 13 nucleotides line up with TRBD2. The germline V gene encodes CDR1 SGHRS and CDR2 YFSETQ. The CDR3 runs to 16 residues. The V segment lost 4 bases and the J segment 10 bases; nucleotides outside the gene matches: 11. The CDR3 DNA is TGCGCCAGCAGCACCCCTACTAGCGGGGGGGCCGGAGAGCAGTTCTTC. This gives the protein CASSTPTSGGAGEQFF.

V gene TRBV7-9 combines with J gene TRBJ1-4; D gene uncertain. V was pared by 6 bases and J by 6 bases, with 8 bases between. CDR1 SEHNR and CDR2 FQNEAQ come from the germline V gene (reference sequence). The length of the CDR3 is 12 residues. The CDR3 DNA sequence: TGTGCCAGCAGACGAGACTATGAAAAACTGTTTTTT. Its protein is CASRRDYEKLFF.

CDR3 loop: CASSSTGSSNQPQHF. The CDR3 DNA sequence: TGTGCCAGCAGTTCGACAGGCAGTTCCAATCAGCCCCAGCATTTT. This chain connects TRBV28 to TRBJ1-5; weak D call: TRBD1 (6 bases). This CDR3 region has 15 residues. Germline lookup yields CDR1 MDHEN and CDR2 SYDVKM. Trimming pared 4 bases from V and 3 bases from J, leaving 13 bases between.

Only one count was recorded for this clone. The V and J genes are TRBV9 and TRBJ2-1; 12 bases line up with TRBD2. Germline V gene sequence: CDR1 SGDLS, CDR2 YYNGEE. The CDR3 extends over 21 amino acids. V lost 1 base, J lost 9 bases, and 23 bases stayed unmatched. Here the CDR3 DNA reads TGTGCCAGCAGCGTAAACAGGGGACAGGGGAATCTAGCGGGGGGGCCGAGTGAGCAGTTCTTC. This gives the protein CASSVNRGQGNLAGGPSEQFF.

The J gene is TRBJ1-2, the V gene TRBV28, with TRBD1 identical over 7 bases. CDR3 length: 14 residues. After removal of 5 bases from V and 4 bases from J, the junction contained 7 bases not matched to a gene. From germline, CDR1 is MDHEN and CDR2 SYDVKM. The CDR3 loop is CASSPHRDSYGYTF. CDR3 bases: TGTGCCAGCAGTCCCCACCGGGACAGCTATGGCTACACCTTC.

The chain is built from TRBV18 and TRBJ2-1, with 9 positions matching TRBD2. Germline loops: CDR1 KGHSH, CDR2 LQKENI. V trimming: 2 bases; J trimming: 7 bases; junction bases outside the gene matches: 15. CDR3 length equals 18 residues. CDR3 DNA: TGTGCCAGCTCACCATACCCTTATTCGGCGGGAGGGGGTAATGAGCAGTTCTTC. Translating gives CASSPYPYSAGGGNEQFF.

V usage is TRBV28 and J usage is TRBJ1-5, with D uncertain. CDR1 is MDHEN, CDR2 SYDVKM, per germline. V was clipped by 5 bases and J by 2 bases, with 10 bases between them. The CDR3 runs to 14 residues. This CDR3 is CASSRPGGNQPQHF. The CDR3, as DNA: TGTGCCAGCAGTCGACCGGGAGGCAATCAGCCCCAGCATTTT.

The chain links TRBV29-1 to TRBJ1-1, with unresolved D. The germline V and J ends were trimmed by 3 bases and 0 bases, with 8 bases remaining between them. The CDR3 has 13 amino acids. Germline assignment: CDR1 SQVTM and CDR2 ANQGSEA. In nucleotides, the CDR3 is TGCAGCGTTGAGTACGCGTTGAACACTGAAGCTTTCTTT. It yields the protein CSVEYALNTEAFF.

This clone was seen a few times. The rearrangement uses TRBV4-1 and TRBJ2-7; 9 bases map to TRBD1. Losses at the gene ends were 1 base for V and 3 bases for J; bases not matched to a gene: 4. CDR3 length: 15 amino acids. Germline CDR1 and CDR2: MGHRA and YSYEKL. The CDR3 is CASSQVSGQGYEQYF. CDR3 nucleotides: TGCGCCAGCAGCCAAGTTTCGGGACAGGGCTACGAGCAGTACTTC.

The CDR3 region is CASSVELNTEAFF. The CDR3 nucleotides read TGCGCCAGCAGCGTAGAGTTGAACACTGAAGCTTTCTTT. The V call is TRBV5-1, the J call TRBJ1-1, with unresolved D. The CDR3 covers 13 residues. Trimming took 4 bases from V and 0 from J, leaving 7 bases between them. Germline lookup yields CDR1 SGHRS and CDR2 YFSETQ.

The chain uses TRBV11-3 and TRBJ2-1; D perhaps matches TRBD1 (6 bases). V lost 0 bases to trimming and J lost 7 bases, with 13 bases between them. This CDR3 is built from 15 residues. Germline V CDR1 and CDR2: SGHNT, YENEEA. CDR3 amino acids: CASSLDGKGENEQFF. The CDR3 DNA sequence: TGTGCCAGCAGCTTAGATGGGAAGGGGGAGAATGAGCAGTTCTTC. Variable domain in full (rest from reference TRBV11-3 and TRBJ2-1): EAGVVQSPRYKIIEKKQPVAFWCNPISGHNTLYWYLQNLGQGPELLIRYENEEAVDDSQLPKDRFSAERLKGVDSTLKIQPAELGDSAVYLCASSLDGKGENEQFFGPGTRLTVL.

This clone was observed a handful of times. The genes are TRBV5-1 and TRBJ2-5; possible D gene TRBD2, 5 bases. Trimming pared 4 bases from V and 4 bases from J, leaving 14 bases between. The CDR3 runs 14 residues. CDR1 is SGHRS, CDR2 YFSETQ, per germline. In DNA form, the CDR3 reads TGCGCCAGCAGCAAAGGGCACGCGGGAGAGACCCAGTACTTC. Translating gives CASSKGHAGETQYF. Looking up the rest from reference TRBV5-1 and TRBJ2-5 gives the full variable domain: KAGVTQTPRYLIKTRGQQVTLSCSPISGHRSVSWYQQTPGQGLQFLFEYFSETQRNKGNFPGRFSGRQFSNSRSEMNVSTLELGDSALYLCASSKGHAGETQYFGPGTRLLVL.

In this sample, this clone turned up once. The chain links TRBV9 to TRBJ2-3, with 7 bases fitting TRBD2. The CDR3 consists of 18 residues. CDR1 and CDR2 (germline): SGDLS, YYNGEE. Trimming took 3 bases from V and 0 from J; bases not matched to a gene: 13. As DNA, the CDR3 is TGTGCCAGCAGCGCCCGGGGCGGGGGTCCCCCAAGCACAGATACGCAGTATTTT. Protein sequence: CASSARGGGPPSTDTQYF.